This T cell receptor (beta chain) was documented in a study of PD-L1 blockade in urothelial cancer (dated by TCRdb to 2017 to 2019). Turning to the overall study: All patients started therapy in the mid-2010s and received atezolizumab 1,200 mg intravenously every 3 weeks. Fewer than ten patients achieved durable clinical benefit and roughly 20 did not. An exploratory multi-omic analysis was conducted of the somatic, immune and clinical correlates of response to PD-L1 blockade with atezolizumab in urothelial cancer. About 90% of the 29 patients were identified as males with urothelial cancer of bladder origin, and a prior smoking history was reported by 18 of 29 patients. Twenty-nine patients had pretreatment blood TCR-seq, around 25 had at least one posttreatment blood collection, and around 25 had tumor TCR-seq. Blood samples were analyzed 3 weeks after the start of treatment (second dose) and 6 weeks after the start of treatment. Pretreatment tumor samples and matched peripheral blood, collected serially before and after atezolizumab treatment, underwent TCR sequencing. Blood samples gave median yields of around 140,000 T cells and more than 80,000 unique TCRs, along with a median clonality of about 0.084. Patients had an ECOG performance status of 0 or 1 and had received between 0 and 3 prior chemotherapy regimens. Whole exome sequencing and RNA sequencing of pretreatment tumors were performed alongside TCR sequencing in the same patients. Durable clinical benefit was defined as progression-free survival longer than 6 months, and TCR features were also tested against progression-free and overall survival.

In light of the paper, this sample's time point label describes: peripheral blood 6 weeks after treatment start. A total of around 30 patients with locally advanced or metastatic urothelial carcinoma, treated at Memorial Sloan Kettering on a trial protocol, made up the cohort. Peripheral blood mononuclear cells were collected pretreatment and during treatment, with between 1 and 8 total time points per patient. The Qiagen DNeasy Blood extraction kit was used to purify genomic DNA from total PBMCs and from tumor samples. Collected pretreatment and during treatment, PBMCs were isolated and stored as previously described. What the study reported, not specific to this receptor: Because the sample size was small (n of about 27) and many of the analyses were exploratory, the results are meant to be hypothesis-generating. Improved progression-free and overall survival was associated with having pretreatment peripheral blood TCR clonality below the median. At 3 weeks after the start of treatment, tumor-associated TCR clones in peripheral blood had expanded more in patients with durable benefit (n ≈ 20, p = 0.022).

A few counts support this clone. This receptor's antigen is unknown. No base qualities exist here, and no much larger clone lies one base off it. CDR1 and CDR2 are read off the germline V gene (reference sequence) as SEHNR and FQNEAQ. Here V drops 1 base and J drops 10 bases, and the junction holds 15 bases not matched to any gene. Inclusive of the bounding cysteine and phenylalanine, the CDR3 is 17 residues long. The CDR3 DNA has 51 bases and is translated from base 1. Synthetic TCR analog templates were spiked into each PCR so that absolute template abundance could be estimated from read counts. The immunoSEQ assay used bias-controlled V and J gene primers to amplify TCRbeta CDR3 regions from genomic DNA. Rearranged TCRbeta segments were sequenced at approximately 20X coverage. The paper's data handling went like this. Sequencing errors were corrected by clustering, and CDR3s were annotated against IMGT so that V, D and J genes could be assigned. Only productive TCRbeta rearrangements were used in downstream analyses, excluding out-of-frame or stop-codon sequences. To compute clonality, Shannon entropy was normalized by the log of the number of unique productive sequences and then subtracted from one. Clones differing between time points or between blood and tumor were identified using Fisher's exact test with Benjamini-Hochberg correction, with an adjusted p below 0.01 applied as the threshold. Drawn from immuneACCESS, this table holds only the in-frame rearrangements with V and J called that TCRdb kept. Clones are partly lost; checked studies trace under half to an unresolved V gene and leave the rest unexplained. V, J and clone size are taken as reported in that table, and D and trimming were inferred from the DNA itself. The sample yields some 40,000 clones; roughly nine tenths were counted once. Jointly, the top ten make up 7.3% of the sample.

The specimen was PBMCs, collected around atezolizumab (anti-PD-L1) treatment. The chain links TRBV7-9 with TRBJ2-1, and 8 bases in between align with TRBD2. This TCR was recovered from a man aged 70 or older with urothelial cancer. CDR3 sequence: CASSLGLRAGAPVEQFF. In nucleotides, the sequence is TGTGCCAGCAGCTTAGGTCTCAGAGCGGGAGCCCCGGTGGAGCAGTTCTTC. With all but the CDR3 taken from the reference TRBV7-9 and TRBJ2-1 genes, the full variable domain is: DTGVSQNPRHKITKRGQNVTFRCDPISEHNRLYWYRQTLGQGPEFLTYFQNEAQLEKSRLLSDRFSAERPKGSFSTLEIQRTEQGDSAMYLCASSLGLRAGAPVEQFFGPGTRLTVL.